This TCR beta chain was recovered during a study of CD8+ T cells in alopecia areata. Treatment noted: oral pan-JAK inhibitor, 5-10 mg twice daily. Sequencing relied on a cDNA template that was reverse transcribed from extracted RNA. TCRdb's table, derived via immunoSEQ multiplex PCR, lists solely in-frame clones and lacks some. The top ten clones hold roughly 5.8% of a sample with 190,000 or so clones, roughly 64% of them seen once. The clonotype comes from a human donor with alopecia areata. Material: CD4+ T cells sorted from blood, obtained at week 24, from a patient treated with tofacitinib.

The CDR3 sequence: CASSPLTGSDSPLHF. In DNA, the CDR3 is TGTGCCAGCAGTCCCTTGACAGGTTCCGATTCACCCCTCCACTTT. The chain links TRBV27 to TRBJ1-6; D perhaps matches TRBD1 (6 bases). CDR3 length: 15 amino acids. The V end lost 5 bases, the J end lost 8 bases, and 16 bases lay between the germline ends. Germline-derived CDR1 and CDR2 are MNHEY and SMNVEV (reference sequence).